The TCR beta chain described here comes from a study of blood T cells in healthy people across ages. General study findings and limits: The percentage of naive T cells correlated strongly with TCR beta diversity.

CDR1 and CDR2 from the germline V gene are KGHDR and SFDVKD. J gave up 4 bases and V 9 bases, and 4 bases lay outside the gene matches. The length of the CDR3 is 15 residues. Every participating donor contributed around 9.5 milliliters of peripheral blood through a draw. Researchers report isolating at least 6.5 million PBMCs per sample. A note on this clonotype: Its antigen is unidentified.

A second PCR, run for about 6 to 12 cycles, used a sample-barcoded 5' primer plus a J-beta primer mix. TCRdb re-derived calls from the 5' RACE reads in MiXCR, one entry per CDR3 protein. The repertoire holds some 920,000 distinct CDR3 sequences, with roughly 51% as singletons. This chain joins TRBV24-1 and TRBJ2-6, with 11 bases fitting TRBD1. The sample comprised blood. This TCR came from a woman aged 60-70 years in good health. CDR3 residues: CATGTGGYGANVLTF. The CDR3 DNA follows: TGTGCCACCGGGACAGGGGGATACGGGGCCAACGTCCTGACTTTC.